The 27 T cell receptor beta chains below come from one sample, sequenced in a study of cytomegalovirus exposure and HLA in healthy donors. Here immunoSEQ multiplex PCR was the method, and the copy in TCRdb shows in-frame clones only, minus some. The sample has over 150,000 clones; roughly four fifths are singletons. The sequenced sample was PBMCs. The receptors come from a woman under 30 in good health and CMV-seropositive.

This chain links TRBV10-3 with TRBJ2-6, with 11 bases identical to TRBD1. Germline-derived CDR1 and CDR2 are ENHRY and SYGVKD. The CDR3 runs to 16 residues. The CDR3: CAIGGQGARGANVLTF. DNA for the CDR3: TGTGCAATCGGAGGACAGGGGGCGCGAGGGGCCAACGTCCTGACTTTC.

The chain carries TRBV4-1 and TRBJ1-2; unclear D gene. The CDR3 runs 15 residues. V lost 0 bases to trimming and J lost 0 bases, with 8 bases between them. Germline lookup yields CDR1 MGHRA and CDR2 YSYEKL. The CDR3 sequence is CASSQERSTNYGYTF. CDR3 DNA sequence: TGCGCCAGCAGCCAAGAGCGGAGTACTAACTATGGCTACACCTTC.

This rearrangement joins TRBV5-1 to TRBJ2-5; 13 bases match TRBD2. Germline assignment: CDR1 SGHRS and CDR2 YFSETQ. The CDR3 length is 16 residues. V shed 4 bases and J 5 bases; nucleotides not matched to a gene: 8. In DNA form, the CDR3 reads TGCGCCAGCAGCCTCGGGACTAGCGGGGCGGGGGAGACCCAGTACTTC. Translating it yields CASSLGTSGAGETQYF.

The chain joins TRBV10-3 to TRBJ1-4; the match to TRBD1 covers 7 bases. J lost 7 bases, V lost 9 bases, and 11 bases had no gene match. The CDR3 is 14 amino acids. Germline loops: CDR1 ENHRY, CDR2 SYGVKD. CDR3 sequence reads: CAIKDRTESEKLFF. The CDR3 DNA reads TGTGCCATAAAGGACAGGACGGAGAGTGAAAAACTGTTTTTT.

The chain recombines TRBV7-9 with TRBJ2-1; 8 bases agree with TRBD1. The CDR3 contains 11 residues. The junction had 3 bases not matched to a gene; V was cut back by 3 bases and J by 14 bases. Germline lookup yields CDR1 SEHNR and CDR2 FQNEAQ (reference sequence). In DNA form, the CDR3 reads TGTGCCAGCAGCTTTGACAGGGGAGAGTTCTTC. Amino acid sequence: CASSFDRGEFF.

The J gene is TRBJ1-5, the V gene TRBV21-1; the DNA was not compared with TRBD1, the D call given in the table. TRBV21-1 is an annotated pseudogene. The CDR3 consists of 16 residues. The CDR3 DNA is TGTGCCAGCAGCAAAGGGGCCGGGACACGCAATCAGCCCCAGCATTTT. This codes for CASSKGAGTRNQPQHF.

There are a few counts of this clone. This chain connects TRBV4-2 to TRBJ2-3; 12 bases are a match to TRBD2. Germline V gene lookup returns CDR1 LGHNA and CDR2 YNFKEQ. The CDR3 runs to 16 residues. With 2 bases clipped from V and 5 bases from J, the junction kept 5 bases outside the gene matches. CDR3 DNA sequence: TGTGCCAGCAGCCAACTAGCGGGGGGGGAGGTAGATACGCAGTATTTT. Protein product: CASSQLAGGEVDTQYF.

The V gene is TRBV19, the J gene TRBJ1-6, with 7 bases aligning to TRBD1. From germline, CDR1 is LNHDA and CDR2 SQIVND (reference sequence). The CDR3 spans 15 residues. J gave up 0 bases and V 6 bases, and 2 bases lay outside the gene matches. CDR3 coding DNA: TGTGCCAGTAGACAGGGGAGCTCCTATAATTCACCCCTCCACTTT. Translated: CASRQGSSYNSPLHF.

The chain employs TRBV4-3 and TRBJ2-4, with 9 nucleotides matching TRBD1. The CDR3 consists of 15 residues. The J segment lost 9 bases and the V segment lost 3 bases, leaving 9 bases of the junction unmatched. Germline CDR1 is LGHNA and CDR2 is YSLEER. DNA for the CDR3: TGCGCCAGCAGCCAGACACAGGGGGCAAGGGGCATTCAGTACTTC. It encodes CASSQTQGARGIQYF.

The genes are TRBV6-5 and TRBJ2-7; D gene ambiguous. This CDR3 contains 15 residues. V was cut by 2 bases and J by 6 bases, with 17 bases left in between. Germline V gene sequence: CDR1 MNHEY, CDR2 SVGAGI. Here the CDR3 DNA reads TGTGCCAGCAGTTACGATGCGGCTGGTCGGCCCGAGCAGTACTTC. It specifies CASSYDAAGRPEQYF.

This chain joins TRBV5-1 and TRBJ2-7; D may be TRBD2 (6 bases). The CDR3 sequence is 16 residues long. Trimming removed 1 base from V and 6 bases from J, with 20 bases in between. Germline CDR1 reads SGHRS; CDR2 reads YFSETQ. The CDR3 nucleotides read TGCGCCAGCAGCTTGCGGGGGTTCGGGGAGAGGCTCGAGCAGTACTTC. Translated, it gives CASSLRGFGERLEQYF.

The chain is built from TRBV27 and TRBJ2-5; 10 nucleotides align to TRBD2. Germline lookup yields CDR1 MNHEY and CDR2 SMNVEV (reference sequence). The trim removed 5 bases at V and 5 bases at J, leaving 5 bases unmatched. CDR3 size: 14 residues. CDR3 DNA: TGTGCCAGCAGTCCGAGAGCGGGGGGGGAGACCCAGTACTTC. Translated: CASSPRAGGETQYF.

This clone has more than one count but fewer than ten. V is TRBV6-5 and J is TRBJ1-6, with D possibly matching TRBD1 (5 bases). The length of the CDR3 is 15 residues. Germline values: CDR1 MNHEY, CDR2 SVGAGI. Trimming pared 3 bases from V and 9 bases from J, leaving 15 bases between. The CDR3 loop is CASSYTGEQASPLHF. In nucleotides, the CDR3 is TGTGCCAGCAGTTATACCGGTGAACAGGCTTCACCCCTCCACTTT.

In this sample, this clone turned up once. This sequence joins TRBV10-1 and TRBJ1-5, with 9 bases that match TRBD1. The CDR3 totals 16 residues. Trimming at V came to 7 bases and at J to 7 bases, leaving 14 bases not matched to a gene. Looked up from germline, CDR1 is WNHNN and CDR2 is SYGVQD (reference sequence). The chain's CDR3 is CASTNSRDRAAQPQHF. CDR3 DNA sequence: TGCGCCAGCACGAACTCCCGGGACAGGGCAGCCCAGCCCCAGCATTTT.

CDR3 DNA sequence: TGCGCCAGCAGCCGGGACAGGGGGCTTGGCTACACCTTC. Encoded protein: CASSRDRGLGYTF. The J gene is TRBJ1-2, the V gene TRBV4-3, with 12 bases that match TRBD1. The CDR3 is made up of 13 amino acids. Trimming at V came to 4 bases and at J to 7 bases, leaving 1 base not matched to a gene. CDR1 is LGHNA, CDR2 YSLEER, per germline.

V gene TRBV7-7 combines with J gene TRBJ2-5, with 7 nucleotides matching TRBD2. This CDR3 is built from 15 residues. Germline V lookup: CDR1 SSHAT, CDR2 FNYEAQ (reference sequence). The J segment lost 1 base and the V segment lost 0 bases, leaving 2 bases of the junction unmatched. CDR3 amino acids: CASSLASGTQETQYF. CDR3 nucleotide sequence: TGTGCCAGCAGCTTAGCAAGCGGGACCCAAGAGACCCAGTACTTC.

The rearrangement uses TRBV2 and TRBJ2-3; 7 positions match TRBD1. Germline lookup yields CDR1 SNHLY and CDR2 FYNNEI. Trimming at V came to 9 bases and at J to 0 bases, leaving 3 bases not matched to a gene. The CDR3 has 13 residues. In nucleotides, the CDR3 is TGTGCCAGTCCGGGACAGAGCACAGATACGCAGTATTTT. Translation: CASPGQSTDTQYF.

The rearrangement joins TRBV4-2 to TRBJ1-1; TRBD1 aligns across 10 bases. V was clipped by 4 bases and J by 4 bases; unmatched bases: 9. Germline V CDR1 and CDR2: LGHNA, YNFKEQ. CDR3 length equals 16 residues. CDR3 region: CASSLATGGGGTEAFF. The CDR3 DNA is TGTGCCAGCAGCCTCGCGACAGGGGGCGGAGGCACTGAAGCTTTCTTT.

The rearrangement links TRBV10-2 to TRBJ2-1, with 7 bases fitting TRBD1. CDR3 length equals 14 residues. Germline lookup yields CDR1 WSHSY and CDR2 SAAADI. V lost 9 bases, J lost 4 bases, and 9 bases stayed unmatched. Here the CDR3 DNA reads TGCGCCAGTACGGGGACAGAAATTTACAATGAGCAGTTCTTC. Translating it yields CASTGTEIYNEQFF.

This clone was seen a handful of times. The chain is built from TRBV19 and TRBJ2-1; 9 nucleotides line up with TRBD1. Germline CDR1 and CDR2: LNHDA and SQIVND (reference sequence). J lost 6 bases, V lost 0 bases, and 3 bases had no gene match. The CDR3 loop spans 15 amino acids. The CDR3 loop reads CASSIEGTGINEQFF. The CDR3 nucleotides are TGTGCCAGTAGTATAGAGGGGACAGGGATCAATGAGCAGTTCTTC.

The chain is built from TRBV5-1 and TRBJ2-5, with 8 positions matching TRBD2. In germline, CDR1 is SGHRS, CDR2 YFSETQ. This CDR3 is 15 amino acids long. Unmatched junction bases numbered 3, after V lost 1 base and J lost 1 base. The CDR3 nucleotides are TGCGCCAGCAGCTTGAGGGGACTAGTCCAAGAGACCCAGTACTTC. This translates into CASSLRGLVQETQYF. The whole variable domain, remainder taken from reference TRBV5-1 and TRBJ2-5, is KAGVTQTPRYLIKTRGQQVTLSCSPISGHRSVSWYQQTPGQGLQFLFEYFSETQRNKGNFPGRFSGRQFSNSRSEMNVSTLELGDSALYLCASSLRGLVQETQYFGPGTRLLVL.

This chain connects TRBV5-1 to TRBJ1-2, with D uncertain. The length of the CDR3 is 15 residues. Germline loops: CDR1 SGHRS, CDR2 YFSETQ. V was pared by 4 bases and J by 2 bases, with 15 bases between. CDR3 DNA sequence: TGCGCCAGCAGCCCGACGTGGGGAGAAAACTATGGCTACACCTTC. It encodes CASSPTWGENYGYTF.

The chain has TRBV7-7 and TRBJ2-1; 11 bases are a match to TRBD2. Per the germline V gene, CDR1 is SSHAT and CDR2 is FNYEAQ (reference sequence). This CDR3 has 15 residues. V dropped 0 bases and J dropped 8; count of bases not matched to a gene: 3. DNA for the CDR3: TGTGCCAGCAGCTTAGCTAGCGGGGGGGCTTATGAGCAGTTCTTC. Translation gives CASSLASGGAYEQFF.

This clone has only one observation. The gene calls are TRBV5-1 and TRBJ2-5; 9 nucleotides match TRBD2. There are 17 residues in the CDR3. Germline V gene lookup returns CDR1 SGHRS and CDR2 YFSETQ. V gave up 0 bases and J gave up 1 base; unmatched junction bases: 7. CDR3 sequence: CASSLGGSSGAQETQYF. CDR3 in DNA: TGCGCCAGCAGCTTGGGGGGGTCTAGCGGGGCCCAAGAGACCCAGTACTTC.

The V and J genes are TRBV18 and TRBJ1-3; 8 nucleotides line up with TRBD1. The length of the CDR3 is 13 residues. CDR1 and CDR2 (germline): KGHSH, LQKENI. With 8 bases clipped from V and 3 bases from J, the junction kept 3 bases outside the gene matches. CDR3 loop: CASPGTGGNTIYF. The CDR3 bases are TGTGCCAGCCCAGGGACAGGTGGAAACACCATATATTTT. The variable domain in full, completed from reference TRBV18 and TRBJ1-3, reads NAGVMQNPRHLVRRRGQEARLRCSPMKGHSHVYWYRQLPEEGLKFMVYLQKENIIDESGMPKERFSAEFPKEGPSILRIQQVVRGDSAAYFCASPGTGGNTIYFGEGSWLTVV.

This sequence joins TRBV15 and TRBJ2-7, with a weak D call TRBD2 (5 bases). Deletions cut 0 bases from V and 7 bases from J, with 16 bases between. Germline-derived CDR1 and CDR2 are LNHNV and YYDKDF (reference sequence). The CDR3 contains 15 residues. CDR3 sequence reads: CATSRDRGQEKEQYF. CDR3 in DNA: TGTGCCACCAGCAGAGATCGAGGGCAGGAAAAGGAGCAGTACTTC.

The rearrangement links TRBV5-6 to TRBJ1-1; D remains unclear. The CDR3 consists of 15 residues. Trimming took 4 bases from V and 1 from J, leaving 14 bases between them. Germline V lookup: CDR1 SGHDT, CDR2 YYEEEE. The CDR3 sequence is CASSLREAANTEAFF. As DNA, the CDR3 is TGTGCCAGCAGCCTACGGGAGGCGGCGAACACTGAAGCTTTCTTT.